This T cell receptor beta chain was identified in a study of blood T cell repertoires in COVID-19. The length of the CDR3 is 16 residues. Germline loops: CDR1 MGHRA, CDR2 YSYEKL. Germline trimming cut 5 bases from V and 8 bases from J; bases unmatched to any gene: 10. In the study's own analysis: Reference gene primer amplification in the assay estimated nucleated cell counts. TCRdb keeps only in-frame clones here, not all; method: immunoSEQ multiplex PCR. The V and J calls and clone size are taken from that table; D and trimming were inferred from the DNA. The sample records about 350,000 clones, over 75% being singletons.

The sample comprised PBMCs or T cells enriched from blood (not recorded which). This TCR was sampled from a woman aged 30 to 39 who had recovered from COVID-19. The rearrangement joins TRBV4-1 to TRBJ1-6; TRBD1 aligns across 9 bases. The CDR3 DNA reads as TGCGCCAGCAGCACCCAGACAGGGGGGGTATATTCACCCCTCCACTTT. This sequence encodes CASSTQTGGVYSPLHF.